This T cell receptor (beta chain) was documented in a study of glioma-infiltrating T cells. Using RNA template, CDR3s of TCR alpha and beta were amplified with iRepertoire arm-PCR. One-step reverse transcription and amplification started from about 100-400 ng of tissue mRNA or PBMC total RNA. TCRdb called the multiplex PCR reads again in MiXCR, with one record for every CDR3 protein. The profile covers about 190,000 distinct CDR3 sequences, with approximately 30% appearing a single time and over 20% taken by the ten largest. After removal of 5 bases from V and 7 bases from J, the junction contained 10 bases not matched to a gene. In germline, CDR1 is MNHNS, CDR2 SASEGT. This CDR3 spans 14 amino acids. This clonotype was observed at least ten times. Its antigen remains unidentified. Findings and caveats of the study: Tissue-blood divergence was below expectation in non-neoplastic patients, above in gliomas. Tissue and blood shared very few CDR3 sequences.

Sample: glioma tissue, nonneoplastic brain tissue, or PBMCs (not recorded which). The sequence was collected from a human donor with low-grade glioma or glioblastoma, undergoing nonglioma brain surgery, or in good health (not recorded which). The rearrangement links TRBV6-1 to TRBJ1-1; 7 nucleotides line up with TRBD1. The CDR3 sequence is CASSSSAQGFEAFF. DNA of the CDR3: TGTGCCAGCAGTTCAAGCGCACAGGGGTTTGAAGCTTTCTTT.